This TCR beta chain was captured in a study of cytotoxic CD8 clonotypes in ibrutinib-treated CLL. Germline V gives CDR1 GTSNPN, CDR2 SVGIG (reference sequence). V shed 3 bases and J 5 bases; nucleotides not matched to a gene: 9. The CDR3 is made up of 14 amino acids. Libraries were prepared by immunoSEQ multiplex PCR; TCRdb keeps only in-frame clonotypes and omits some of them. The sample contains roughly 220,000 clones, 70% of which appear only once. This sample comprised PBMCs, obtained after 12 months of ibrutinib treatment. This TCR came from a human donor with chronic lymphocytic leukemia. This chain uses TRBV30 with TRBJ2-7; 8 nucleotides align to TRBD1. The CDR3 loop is CAWSGTGGINEQYF. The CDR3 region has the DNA TGTGCCTGGAGCGGAACAGGGGGGATCAACGAGCAGTACTTC.